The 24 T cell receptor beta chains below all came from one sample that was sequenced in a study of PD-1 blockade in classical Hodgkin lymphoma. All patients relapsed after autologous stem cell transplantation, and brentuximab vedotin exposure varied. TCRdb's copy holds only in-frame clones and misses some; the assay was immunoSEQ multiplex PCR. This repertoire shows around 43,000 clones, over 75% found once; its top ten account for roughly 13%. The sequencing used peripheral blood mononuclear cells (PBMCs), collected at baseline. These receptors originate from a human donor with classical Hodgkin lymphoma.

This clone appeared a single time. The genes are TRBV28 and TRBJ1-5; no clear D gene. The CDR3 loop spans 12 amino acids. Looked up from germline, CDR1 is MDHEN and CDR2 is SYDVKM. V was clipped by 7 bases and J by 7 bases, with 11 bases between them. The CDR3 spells CASKRAEQPQHF. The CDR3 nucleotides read TGTGCCAGCAAGAGGGCCGAGCAGCCCCAGCATTTT. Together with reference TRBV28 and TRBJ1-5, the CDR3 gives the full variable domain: DVKVTQSSRYLVKRTGEKVFLECVQDMDHENMFWYRQDPGLGLRLIYFSYDVKMKEKGDIPEGYSVSREKKERFSLILESASTNQTSMYLCASKRAEQPQHFGDGTRLSIL.

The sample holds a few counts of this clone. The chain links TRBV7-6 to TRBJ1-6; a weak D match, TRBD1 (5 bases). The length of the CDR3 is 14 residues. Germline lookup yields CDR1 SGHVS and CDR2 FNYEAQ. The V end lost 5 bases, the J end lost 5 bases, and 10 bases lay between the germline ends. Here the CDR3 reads CASSRGDDNSPLHF. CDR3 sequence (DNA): TGTGCCAGCAGCCGGGGGGACGATAATTCACCCCTCCACTTT.

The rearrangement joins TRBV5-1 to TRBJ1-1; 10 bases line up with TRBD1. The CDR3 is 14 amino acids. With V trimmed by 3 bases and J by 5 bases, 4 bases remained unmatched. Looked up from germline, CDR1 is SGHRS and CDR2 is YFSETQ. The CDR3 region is CASSYGQGETEAFF. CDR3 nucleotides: TGCGCCAGCAGCTACGGACAGGGGGAAACTGAAGCTTTCTTT.

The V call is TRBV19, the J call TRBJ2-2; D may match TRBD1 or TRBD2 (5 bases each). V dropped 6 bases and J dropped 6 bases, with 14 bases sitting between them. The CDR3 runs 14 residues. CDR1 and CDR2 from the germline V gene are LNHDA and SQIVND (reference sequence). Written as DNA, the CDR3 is TGTGCCAGTAGAATGCCTGGGGGATCCGGGGAGCTGTTTTTT. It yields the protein CASRMPGGSGELFF.

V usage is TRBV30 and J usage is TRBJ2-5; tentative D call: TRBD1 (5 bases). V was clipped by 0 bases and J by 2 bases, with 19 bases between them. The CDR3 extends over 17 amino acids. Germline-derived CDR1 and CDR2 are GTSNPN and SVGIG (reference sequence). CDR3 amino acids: CAWSVNRSSRAQETQYF. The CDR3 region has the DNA TGTGCCTGGAGTGTAAATCGGAGTAGCAGGGCACAAGAGACCCAGTACTTC.

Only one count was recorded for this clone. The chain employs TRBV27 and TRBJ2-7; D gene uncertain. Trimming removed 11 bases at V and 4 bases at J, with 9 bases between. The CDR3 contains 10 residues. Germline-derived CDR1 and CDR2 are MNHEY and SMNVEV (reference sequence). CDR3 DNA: TGTGCCGCCGGCGTTTACGAGCAGTACTTC. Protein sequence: CAAGVYEQYF.

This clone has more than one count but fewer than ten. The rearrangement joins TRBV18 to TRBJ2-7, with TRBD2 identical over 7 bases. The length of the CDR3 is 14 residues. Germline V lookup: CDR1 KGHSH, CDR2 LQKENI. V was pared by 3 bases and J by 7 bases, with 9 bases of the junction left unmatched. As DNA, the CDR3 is TGTGCCAGCTCACCCGTACCGGCCGGGGGGGAGCAGTACTTC. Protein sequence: CASSPVPAGGEQYF.

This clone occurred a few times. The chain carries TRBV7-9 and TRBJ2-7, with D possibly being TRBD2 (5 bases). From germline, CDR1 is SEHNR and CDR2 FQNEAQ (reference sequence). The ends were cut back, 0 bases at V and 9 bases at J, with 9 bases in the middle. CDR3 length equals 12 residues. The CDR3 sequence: CASSLAREGQYF. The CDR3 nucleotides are TGTGCCAGCAGCTTAGCGAGGGAAGGGCAGTACTTC.

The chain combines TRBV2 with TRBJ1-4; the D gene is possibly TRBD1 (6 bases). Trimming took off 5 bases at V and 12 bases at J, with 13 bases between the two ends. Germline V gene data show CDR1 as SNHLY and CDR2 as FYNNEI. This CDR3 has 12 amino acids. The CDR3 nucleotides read TGTGCCAGCAGTTGGGGGGGGCAGGAACTGTTTTTT. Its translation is CASSWGGQELFF.

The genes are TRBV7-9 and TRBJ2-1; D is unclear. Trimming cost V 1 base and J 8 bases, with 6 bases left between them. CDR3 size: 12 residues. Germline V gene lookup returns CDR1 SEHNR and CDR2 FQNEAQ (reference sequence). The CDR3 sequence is CASSLEDDEQFF. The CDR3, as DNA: TGTGCCAGCAGCTTAGAGGACGATGAGCAGTTCTTC.

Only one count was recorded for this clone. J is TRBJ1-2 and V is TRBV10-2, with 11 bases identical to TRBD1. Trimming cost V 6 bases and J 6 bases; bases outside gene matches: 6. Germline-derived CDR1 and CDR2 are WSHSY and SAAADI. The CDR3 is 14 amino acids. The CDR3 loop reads CASRDRGRLNGYTF. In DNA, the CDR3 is TGCGCCAGCAGGGACAGGGGGCGTCTGAATGGCTACACCTTC.

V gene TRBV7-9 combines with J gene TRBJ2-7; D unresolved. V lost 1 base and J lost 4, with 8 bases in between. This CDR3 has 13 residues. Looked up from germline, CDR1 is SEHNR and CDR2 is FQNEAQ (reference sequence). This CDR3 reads CASSLVDKYEQYF. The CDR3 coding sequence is TGTGCCAGCAGCTTAGTAGACAAGTACGAGCAGTACTTC.

The CDR3 DNA reads as TGCGCCAGCAGCTTGGGACAGGGGAACTCTGGGGCCAACGTCCTGACTTTC. Its protein product is CASSLGQGNSGANVLTF. This chain links TRBV5-1 with TRBJ2-6; 8 nucleotides line up with TRBD1. Germline V gives CDR1 SGHRS, CDR2 YFSETQ. CDR3 length: 17 residues. Trimming cost V 0 bases and J 0 bases; bases outside gene matches: 2.

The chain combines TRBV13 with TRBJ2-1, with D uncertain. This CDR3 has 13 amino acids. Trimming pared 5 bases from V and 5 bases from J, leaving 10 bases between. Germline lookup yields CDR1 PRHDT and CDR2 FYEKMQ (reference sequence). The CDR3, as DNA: TGTGCCAGCAGCCCGCCACCCAACAATGAGCAGTTCTTC. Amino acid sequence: CASSPPPNNEQFF.

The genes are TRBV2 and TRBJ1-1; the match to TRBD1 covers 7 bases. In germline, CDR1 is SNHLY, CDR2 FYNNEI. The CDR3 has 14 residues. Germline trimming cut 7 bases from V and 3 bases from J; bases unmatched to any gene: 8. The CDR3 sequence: CASITEGADTEAFF. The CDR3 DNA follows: TGTGCCAGCATCACGGAGGGGGCAGACACTGAAGCTTTCTTT.

In DNA form, the CDR3 reads TGTGCCAGCAGCAGTTCCGGGAACCAGCAGTACTTC. This encodes CASSSSGNQQYF. This sequence joins TRBV21-1 and TRBJ2-7; the tabulated D call, TRBD2, remains unverified against the DNA. TRBV21-1 counts as a pseudogene. The CDR3 runs 12 residues.

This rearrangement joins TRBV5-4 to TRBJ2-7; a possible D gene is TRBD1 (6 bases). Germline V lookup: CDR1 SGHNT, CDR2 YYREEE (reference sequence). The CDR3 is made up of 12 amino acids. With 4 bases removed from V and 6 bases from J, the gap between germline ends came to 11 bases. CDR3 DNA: TGTGCCAGCAGCCAACAGGGTGGCGAGCAGTACTTC. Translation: CASSQQGGEQYF.

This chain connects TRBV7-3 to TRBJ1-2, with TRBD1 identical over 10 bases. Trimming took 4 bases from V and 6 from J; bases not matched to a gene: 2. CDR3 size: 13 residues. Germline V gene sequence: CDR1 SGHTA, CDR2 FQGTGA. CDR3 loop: CASSSGTGDGYTF. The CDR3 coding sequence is TGTGCCAGCAGCTCCGGGACAGGGGATGGCTACACCTTC.

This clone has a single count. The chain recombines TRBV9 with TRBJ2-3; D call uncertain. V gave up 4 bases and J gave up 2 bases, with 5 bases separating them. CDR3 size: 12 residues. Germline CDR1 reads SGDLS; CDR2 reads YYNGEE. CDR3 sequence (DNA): TGTGCCAGCAGCTCTGACACAGATACGCAGTATTTT. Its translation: CASSSDTDTQYF.

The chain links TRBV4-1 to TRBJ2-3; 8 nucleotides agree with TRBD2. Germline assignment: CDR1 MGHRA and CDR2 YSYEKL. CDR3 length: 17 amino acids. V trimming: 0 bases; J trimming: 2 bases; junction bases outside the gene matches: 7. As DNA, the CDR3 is TGCGCCAGCAGCCAAGAGATTAGCGGGACGTACACAGATACGCAGTATTTT. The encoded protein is CASSQEISGTYTDTQYF.

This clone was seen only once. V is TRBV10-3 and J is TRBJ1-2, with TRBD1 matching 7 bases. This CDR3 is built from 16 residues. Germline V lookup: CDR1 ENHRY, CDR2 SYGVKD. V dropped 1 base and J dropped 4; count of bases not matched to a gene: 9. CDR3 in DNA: TGTGCCATCAGTGAGTTACCGACAGGGCTTGCCTATGGCTACACCTTC. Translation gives CAISELPTGLAYGYTF.

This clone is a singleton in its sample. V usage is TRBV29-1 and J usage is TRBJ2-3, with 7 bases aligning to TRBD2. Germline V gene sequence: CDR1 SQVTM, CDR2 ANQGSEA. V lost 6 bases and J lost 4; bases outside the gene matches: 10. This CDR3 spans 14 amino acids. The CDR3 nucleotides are TGCAGCGTCTCCAGCGGGGACCTACCAGATACGCAGTATTTT. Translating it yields CSVSSGDLPDTQYF.

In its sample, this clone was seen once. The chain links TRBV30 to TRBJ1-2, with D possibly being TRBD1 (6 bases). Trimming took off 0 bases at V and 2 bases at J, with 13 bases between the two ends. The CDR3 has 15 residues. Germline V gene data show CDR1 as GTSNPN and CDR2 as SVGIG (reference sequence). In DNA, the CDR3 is TGTGCCTGGAGTGTACAGGGCAGCCGGAACTATGGCTACACCTTC. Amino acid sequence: CAWSVQGSRNYGYTF.

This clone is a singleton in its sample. CDR3 DNA: TGTGCCAGCAGTTCTAACAGGGGACGCAATCAGCCCCAGCATTTT. It codes for CASSSNRGRNQPQHF. V usage is TRBV6-6 and J usage is TRBJ1-5; 7 bases agree with TRBD1. Per the germline V gene, CDR1 is MNHNY and CDR2 is SVGAGI (reference sequence). Trimming took 4 bases from V and 2 from J; bases not matched to a gene: 5. The CDR3 is 15 amino acids.